This T cell receptor beta chain appears in the sequencing data of a study of technical replicates of blood from a handful of donors. Sequenced by immunoSEQ multiplex PCR; TCRdb stores in-frame clones only, minus some. Among about 76,000 clones, around 90% were seen once, and the ten largest hold just under 0.25%. This CDR3 is built from 13 residues. J lost 4 bases, V lost 4 bases, and 4 bases had no gene match. CDR1 and CDR2 (germline): SGHRS, YFSETQ. The sample taken for sequencing was T cells isolated from PBMCs. This receptor was obtained from a human donor in good health. The J gene is TRBJ1-1, the V gene TRBV5-1; 7 bases fit TRBD1. The CDR3 DNA follows: TGCGCCAGCAGCATGACAGGGTCCACTGAAGCTTTCTTT. It is translated as CASSMTGSTEAFF.